This T cell receptor (beta chain) was observed in a study of blood T cell repertoires in COVID-19. Study at large: Sites in the United States, Italy and Spain provided acute and convalescent COVID-19 samples. Nucleic acid was either cDNA or gDNA, and it came from T cells, B-cell-depleted T cells, or PBMCs.

This CDR3 has 14 amino acids. The germline V and J ends were trimmed by 3 bases and 7 bases, with 15 bases remaining between them. Germline values: CDR1 DFQATT, CDR2 SNEGSKA (reference sequence). Original data processing: Amplification of reference gene primers provided the estimated nucleated cell counts. The protocol was immunoSEQ multiplex PCR, while the TCRdb copy is restricted to in-frame clones and leaves out a portion. The V and J calls and the clone size are those of that table, but D and trimming were determined from the DNA. The profile covers 300,000 to 350,000 clones, with about 86% appearing a single time and almost 3% taken by the ten largest.

Specimen: peripheral blood. This TCR was sampled from a man aged 30 to 45 with active or convalescent COVID-19. The chain couples TRBV20-1 to TRBJ1-4; tentative D call: TRBD1 (6 bases). CDR3 bases: TGCAGTGCTAGTAACAGGGCCGAGGGTGAAAAACTGTTTTTT. The encoded protein is CSASNRAEGEKLFF.